This TCR beta chain was recovered during a study of blood T cell repertoires in COVID-19. Study background: Spain, Italy and the United States supplied samples that represented acute and convalescent COVID-19.

As processed by the authors: How many nucleated cells were present was estimated from reference gene primer amplification. Method: immunoSEQ multiplex PCR; TCRdb's copy keeps in-frame clones and lacks some. V and J calls and clone size are those listed in that table; D and trimming were worked out from the DNA. The table records tens of thousands of clones, roughly 90% of them present only once. Trimming left V 6 bases short and J 7 bases short, with 16 bases between. The length of the CDR3 is 14 residues. The germline CDR1 and CDR2 sequences are LNHDA and SQIVND (reference sequence). The TCR comes from a woman aged 70-85 years with acute or convalescent COVID-19. This chain uses TRBV19 with TRBJ1-5; TRBD1 might be the D (5 bases). The specimen sequenced was peripheral blood. CDR3 residues: CASRPPWGVQPQHF. For the CDR3, the DNA is TGTGCCAGTAGGCCACCCTGGGGGGTACAGCCCCAGCATTTT.